The next 30 T cell receptor beta chains were all read from a single sample in a study of blood T cell repertoires in COVID-19 (TCRdb year 2020). The library relied on the immunoSEQ multiplex PCR assay. Not all clones reach the TCRdb copy of this immuneACCESS table, which keeps in-frame sequences only. Checked studies attribute under half of the gap to unresolved V genes and leave the rest unexplained. This sample is represented by a few hundred thousand clones; around 87% of them were singletons. Jointly, the top ten make up 7.1% of the sample. Sequencing was performed on peripheral blood. Receptors were obtained from a woman in her 70s with active or convalescent COVID-19.

This clone was picked up one time. V gene TRBV7-2 combines with J gene TRBJ1-5; tentative D call: TRBD1 (6 bases). The CDR3 has 15 residues. Germline V gene sequence: CDR1 SGHTA, CDR2 FQGNSA. The V gene lost 1 base and the J gene lost 2 bases, with 9 bases spanning the gap. The CDR3 spells CASSLGGLGNQPQHF. CDR3 sequence (DNA): TGTGCCAGCAGCTTAGGGGGGCTCGGCAATCAGCCCCAGCATTTT.

Only a few counts were recorded for this clone. The genes are TRBV18 and TRBJ1-1, with D tentatively TRBD1 (5 bases). The germline CDR1 and CDR2 sequences are KGHSH and LQKENI. V was clipped by 2 bases and J by 10 bases, with 14 bases between them. The CDR3 is 13 residues long. This chain's CDR3 is CASSPMLDTGAFF. The CDR3 nucleotides read TGTGCCAGCTCACCAATGTTGGACACGGGAGCTTTCTTT.

CDR3 DNA: TGTGCCAGCTGGCGGACAGGGGAAGGGGCTTTCTTT. It yields the protein CASWRTGEGAFF. The rearrangement links TRBV2 to TRBJ1-1; 9 bases map to TRBD1. Germline V gives CDR1 SNHLY, CDR2 FYNNEI. The CDR3 contains 12 residues. V trimming: 8 bases; J trimming: 11 bases; junction bases outside the gene matches: 9.

The V gene is TRBV14, the J gene TRBJ2-5; D remains unclear. The germline V gene has CDR1 SGHDN and CDR2 FVKESK. The CDR3 has 13 residues. Trimming removed 1 base at V and 4 bases at J, with 7 bases between. This CDR3 reads CASSQAYLETQYF. The DNA for the CDR3 is TGTGCCAGCAGCCAAGCCTACTTAGAGACCCAGTACTTC. Full variable domain (outside the CDR3, taken from reference TRBV14 and TRBJ2-5): EAGVTQFPSHSVIEKGQTVTLRCDPISGHDNLYWYRRVMGKEIKFLLHFVKESKQDESGMPNNRFLAERTGGTYSTLKVQPAELEDSGVYFCASSQAYLETQYFGPGTRLLVL.

The V call is TRBV9, the J call TRBJ2-2, with 7 bases fitting TRBD1. Germline V gene data show CDR1 as SGDLS and CDR2 as YYNGEE. Unmatched junction bases numbered 10, after V lost 4 bases and J lost 4 bases. This CDR3 region has 16 residues. CDR3 in amino acids: CASSPRRQGFTGELFF. CDR3 nucleotide sequence: TGTGCCAGCAGCCCCCGGAGACAGGGCTTCACCGGGGAGCTGTTTTTT.

The chain is built from TRBV29-1 and TRBJ2-5; D possibly corresponds to TRBD2 (6 bases). CDR1 is SQVTM and CDR2 is ANQGSEA in the germline V gene. With 6 bases removed from V and 5 bases from J, the gap between germline ends came to 16 bases. The CDR3 spans 13 residues. DNA of the CDR3: TGCAGCGTCTCCTTGGGGGGACGGGAGACCCAGTACTTC. Translation gives CSVSLGGRETQYF.

The rearrangement uses TRBV18 and TRBJ2-2; 9 bases are shared with TRBD1. The CDR3 is 14 residues long. CDR1 is KGHSH and CDR2 is LQKENI in the germline V gene. The trim removed 2 bases at V and 5 bases at J, leaving 0 bases unmatched. The CDR3 here is CASSPGQGTGELFF. DNA for the CDR3: TGTGCCAGCTCACCAGGACAGGGGACCGGGGAGCTGTTTTTT.

The chain uses TRBV7-2 and TRBJ1-5, with a possible D match to TRBD1 (5 bases). Per the germline V gene, CDR1 is SGHTA and CDR2 is FQGNSA. The CDR3 loop spans 15 amino acids. V was clipped by 5 bases and J by 4 bases, with 15 bases between them. CDR3 region: CASSPQGYPNQPQHF. CDR3 DNA: TGTGCCAGCAGCCCTCAGGGTTATCCAAATCAGCCCCAGCATTTT.

This rearrangement joins TRBV7-2 to TRBJ2-6; D is undetermined. Trimming shortened V by 4 bases and J by 0 bases, and 10 bases separated the two germline ends. Germline V gives CDR1 SGHTA, CDR2 FQGNSA. The CDR3 is made up of 16 amino acids. CDR3 bases: TGTGCCAGCAGCTCCCCATGGCTCTCTGGGGCCAACGTCCTGACTTTC. Residues: CASSSPWLSGANVLTF.

The chain recombines TRBV9 with TRBJ2-1, with TRBD2 matching over 10 bases. The junction had 9 bases not matched to a gene; V was cut back by 5 bases and J by 13 bases. From germline, CDR1 is SGDLS and CDR2 YYNGEE. CDR3 length: 13 amino acids. The CDR3 is CASRPSGGRYQFF. CDR3 sequence (DNA): TGTGCCAGCAGACCTAGCGGGGGTAGATATCAGTTCTTC.

The chain carries TRBV20-1 and TRBJ1-1; 8 nucleotides align to TRBD1. The germline V gene has CDR1 DFQATT and CDR2 SNEGSKA (reference sequence). This CDR3 has 15 amino acids. V trimming: 3 bases; J trimming: 5 bases; junction bases outside the gene matches: 11. CDR3 in DNA: TGCAGTGCTAGTGCAGGGGGCCGATCGGTTACTGAAGCTTTCTTT. This codes for CSASAGGRSVTEAFF.

This sequence joins TRBV19 and TRBJ1-5, with TRBD1 matching 7 bases. The CDR3 is 16 residues long. Trimming removed 4 bases from V and 2 bases from J; junction bases left unmatched: 8. Germline CDR1 LNHDA, CDR2 SQIVND (reference sequence). CDR3 residues: CASSTGQGTGNQPQHF. The CDR3 region has the DNA TGTGCCAGTAGTACTGGGCAGGGGACAGGCAATCAGCCCCAGCATTTT.

This clone appeared once. The rearrangement joins TRBV3-1 (or the pseudogene TRBV3-2) to TRBJ2-7; 7 positions match TRBD1. Germline V lookup: CDR1 LGHDT, CDR2 YNNKEL (reference sequence). After removal of 4 bases from V and 0 bases from J, the junction contained 9 bases not matched to a gene. The CDR3 length is 16 residues. The CDR3 coding sequence is TGTGCCAGCAGCCCCCGGGGCAGGGGGTTCTCCTACGAGCAGTACTTC. Amino acid sequence: CASSPRGRGFSYEQYF.

The J gene is TRBJ2-7, the V gene TRBV5-4, with TRBD2 matching 7 bases. The V gene's germline CDR1 is SGHNT and CDR2 YYREEE (reference sequence). The CDR3 sequence is 15 residues long. With V trimmed by 3 bases and J by 7 bases, 13 bases remained unmatched. The CDR3 nucleotides read TGTGCCAGCAGCTGGGGGGGAATCCGACTGCGGGAGCAGTACTTC. Translation gives CASSWGGIRLREQYF.

This chain links TRBV5-1 with TRBJ1-1; D unresolved. Germline CDR1 reads SGHRS; CDR2 reads YFSETQ. The CDR3 has 14 residues. The ends were cut back, 0 bases at V and 1 base at J, with 7 bases in the middle. The CDR3 bases are TGCGCCAGCAGCTTGGCCAACAGGAACACTGAAGCTTTCTTT. It is translated as CASSLANRNTEAFF.

This chain joins TRBV5-1 and TRBJ1-5; D is uncertain. This CDR3 contains 14 residues. Trimming left V 4 bases short and J 0 bases short, with 8 bases between. Germline V gene lookup returns CDR1 SGHRS and CDR2 YFSETQ. The CDR3 region is CASSPGGSNQPQHF. The CDR3 nucleotides are TGCGCCAGCAGCCCGGGAGGTAGCAATCAGCCCCAGCATTTT.

The V call is TRBV27, the J call TRBJ1-5, with a tentative D call TRBD1 (6 bases). CDR1 and CDR2 from the germline V gene are MNHEY and SMNVEV (reference sequence). The V and J ends lost 4 bases and 6 bases respectively, with 16 bases between them. The CDR3 extends over 15 amino acids. CDR3 coding DNA: TGTGCCAGCAGTTCCTCGGGGGCGGGGGGTCAGCCCCAGCATTTT. Amino acids: CASSSSGAGGQPQHF.

The V call is TRBV7-9, the J call TRBJ2-1; 10 nucleotides line up with TRBD1. The J segment lost 8 bases and the V segment lost 6 bases, leaving 10 bases of the junction unmatched. This CDR3 contains 15 residues. Germline loops: CDR1 SEHNR, CDR2 FQNEAQ (reference sequence). CDR3: CASRVPGTGVHEQFF. CDR3 nucleotide sequence: TGTGCCAGCAGAGTTCCCGGGACAGGGGTCCATGAGCAGTTCTTC.

The chain joins TRBV6-1 to TRBJ1-1; 8 positions match TRBD1. After removal of 6 bases from V and 6 bases from J, the junction contained 9 bases not matched to a gene. CDR3 length equals 14 residues. Germline V lookup: CDR1 MNHNS, CDR2 SASEGT. For the CDR3, the DNA is TGTGCCAGCAGGCAACTGGGACAGGAAGCTGAAGCTTTCTTT. Its translation: CASRQLGQEAEAFF.

V is TRBV7-8 and J is TRBJ2-1; D remains ambiguous. The ends were cut back, 3 bases at V and 5 bases at J, with 8 bases in the middle. Germline CDR1 and CDR2: SGHVS and FQNEAQ. This CDR3 has 13 amino acids. The chain's CDR3 is CASSFDADNEQFF. CDR3 nucleotide sequence: TGTGCCAGCAGCTTCGACGCGGACAATGAGCAGTTCTTC.

The chain has TRBV5-8 and TRBJ1-2, with 9 bases fitting TRBD1. The CDR3 has 13 residues. CDR1 is SGHTS and CDR2 is YDEGEE in the germline V gene. V lost 4 bases, J lost 4 bases, and 2 bases stayed unmatched. The CDR3 DNA reads as TGTGCCAGCAGCCGGACAGGGGTCTATGGCTACACCTTC. This codes for CASSRTGVYGYTF.

This sequence joins TRBV7-2 and TRBJ1-1; D call uncertain. The CDR3 is 13 residues long. Germline V gives CDR1 SGHTA, CDR2 FQGNSA. V was pared by 0 bases and J by 7 bases, with 9 bases between. In nucleotides, the CDR3 is TGTGCCAGCAGCTTAGCGGTACAGTTTGAAGCTTTCTTT. Its translation is CASSLAVQFEAFF.

This sequence joins TRBV4-2 and TRBJ1-2; D is unclear. The CDR3 consists of 15 residues. CDR1 and CDR2 from the germline V gene are LGHNA and YNFKEQ. The V and J ends lost 0 bases and 4 bases respectively, with 12 bases between them. Here the CDR3 DNA reads TGTGCCAGCAGCCAAGATCTTGGAGCTACCTATGGCTACACCTTC. It encodes CASSQDLGATYGYTF.

The V call is TRBV7-2, the J call TRBJ1-5, with 7 bases identical to TRBD1. The CDR3 contains 14 residues. The junction had 12 bases not matched to a gene; V was cut back by 5 bases and J by 11 bases. Germline lookup yields CDR1 SGHTA and CDR2 FQGNSA. In nucleotides, the CDR3 is TGTGCCAGCAGCCGGGACAGCCGGGGGATGGCCCAGCATTTT. Protein sequence: CASSRDSRGMAQHF.

The chain combines TRBV19 with TRBJ1-2; 9 nucleotides match TRBD1. Trimming removed 5 bases from V and 1 base from J; junction bases left unmatched: 8. Per germline, CDR1 LNHDA and CDR2 SQIVND (reference sequence). The CDR3 contains 16 residues. CDR3 sequence: CASSAYPGQGNYGYTF. The CDR3 nucleotides are TGTGCCAGTAGTGCCTACCCGGGACAGGGTAACTATGGCTACACCTTC.

The chain uses TRBV10-3 and TRBJ2-5; D might be TRBD1 (6 bases). V lost 0 bases and J 5 bases, leaving 10 bases between the germline ends. Per germline, CDR1 ENHRY and CDR2 SYGVKD. The CDR3 spans 14 residues. The CDR3 reads CAISESVTGETQYF. The DNA for the CDR3 is TGTGCCATCAGTGAGTCGGTAACAGGGGAGACCCAGTACTTC.

The chain has TRBV28 and TRBJ2-5, with TRBD1 as a possible D gene (5 bases). Germline loops: CDR1 MDHEN, CDR2 SYDVKM. The germline V and J ends were trimmed by 6 bases and 1 base, with 9 bases remaining between them. The CDR3 length is 13 residues. This CDR3 reads CASRDTLQETQYF. DNA of the CDR3: TGTGCCAGCAGGGACACCCTCCAAGAGACCCAGTACTTC.

J is TRBJ2-5 and V is TRBV5-1; the D gene is possibly TRBD1 (6 bases). The V gene lost 0 bases and the J gene lost 1 base, with 16 bases spanning the gap. The germline V gene encodes CDR1 SGHRS and CDR2 YFSETQ. The length of the CDR3 is 17 residues. CDR3 DNA: TGCGCCAGCAGCTTGGGCGTAGACAGGCCTTCCCAAGAGACCCAGTACTTC. As protein: CASSLGVDRPSQETQYF. The variable domain in full, completed from reference TRBV5-1 and TRBJ2-5, reads KAGVTQTPRYLIKTRGQQVTLSCSPISGHRSVSWYQQTPGQGLQFLFEYFSETQRNKGNFPGRFSGRQFSNSRSEMNVSTLELGDSALYLCASSLGVDRPSQETQYFGPGTRLLVL.

This clone was detected only a few times. The rearrangement uses TRBV6-5 and TRBJ1-2, with 12 bases lining up with TRBD1. Germline lookup yields CDR1 MNHEY and CDR2 SVGAGI. The V gene end was trimmed by 10 bases and the J gene end by 2 bases; junction bases not matched to a gene: 2. This CDR3 spans 13 amino acids. The CDR3 nucleotides read TGTGCCACCGGGACAGGGGGCAACTATGGCTACACCTTC. Amino acid sequence: CATGTGGNYGYTF.

The rearrangement uses TRBV14 and TRBJ2-2; D gene unclear. V lost 0 bases, J lost 4 bases, and 3 bases lay in between. CDR1 is SGHDN and CDR2 is FVKESK in the germline V gene. The CDR3 sequence is 13 residues long. In nucleotides, the CDR3 is TGTGCCAGCAGCCAAGAACTCACCGGGGAGCTGTTTTTT. Residues: CASSQELTGELFF. Using reference TRBV14 and TRBJ2-2 for the parts outside the CDR3, the full variable domain is EAGVTQFPSHSVIEKGQTVTLRCDPISGHDNLYWYRRVMGKEIKFLLHFVKESKQDESGMPNNRFLAERTGGTYSTLKVQPAELEDSGVYFCASSQELTGELFFGEGSRLTVL.